What follows is one T cell receptor (beta chain) and its context. Germline V gene data show CDR1 as SGDLS and CDR2 as YYNGEE. The CDR3 length is 12 residues. Trimming stripped 3 bases from V and 15 bases from J, with 16 bases between. Assay: immunoSEQ multiplex PCR; the TCRdb copy retains only in-frame clones and omits some. The table lists about 64,000 clones, more than 75% of them singletons. The data derive from a study of blood T cell repertoires in COVID-19. In the study overall: There were acute and convalescent COVID-19 samples, and they came from the United States, Italy and Spain.

The TCR was taken from a man in his sixties with COVID-19, enrolled during active disease. Sequencing used peripheral blood. The chain recombines TRBV9 with TRBJ2-1; possible D gene TRBD2, 6 bases. CDR3 sequence: CASSGPRLVPFF. The CDR3 DNA sequence: TGTGCCAGCAGCGGGCCCCGACTAGTGCCGTTCTTC.